This T cell receptor beta chain was identified during a study of T cell repertoires in cytomegalovirus infection. Each CDR3 protein gets one entry after TCRdb re-called the reads with MiXCR. The sample holds approximately 300,000 distinct CDR3 sequences, under 35% seen once. The V gene end was trimmed by 11 bases and the J gene end by 4 bases; junction bases not matched to a gene: 7. CDR1 and CDR2 from the germline V gene are SNHLY and FYNNEI. The CDR3 is 13 residues long. This clonotype was picked up a small number of times. Its specificity is unknown. The clonotype comes from a human donor in good health (CMV status not recorded). Some clones in this sample may be carry-over from other donors' samples. The chain has TRBV2 and TRBJ2-5; TRBD2 agrees at 10 bases. The sequences come from cultured PBMCs, collected from culture after CMV antigen stimulation. The CDR3 protein is CAGRPSGGETQYF. The CDR3 DNA reads as TGTGCCGGGAGGCCTAGCGGGGGAGAGACCCAGTACTTC.